These T cell receptor beta chains were read from a single sample in a study of OX40 agonist ivuxolimab in advanced cancers. Sequencing was performed with immunoSEQ multiplex PCR; in TCRdb, only in-frame clones are kept and a portion is missing. The sample has tens of thousands of clones; roughly nine tenths are singletons. Sample: CD4+ or CD8+ T cells sorted from blood, taken in a trial of the OX40 agonist ivuxolimab. The origin of the receptors is an adult with an advanced solid tumor such as melanoma, head and neck, liver or kidney cancer. The CDR3 runs from the conserved cysteine through the conserved F or W. D genes are given only for firm matches. Some rows have no size entry. The others give once, few or many, or a class for an expanded clone.

j_call v_call d_call clone_size cdr3_nt cdr3_aa
TRBJ2-7 TRBV5-1 TRBD2 NA TGCGCCAGCGGACTAGCACAGCCCCCTTACGAGCAGTACTTC CASGLAQPPYEQYF
TRBJ2-5 TRBV5-1 TRBD1 NA TGCGCCAGCAGACGGACCGGGACAGGGGGAGGAGAGACCCAGTACTTC CASRRTGTGGGETQYF
TRBJ1-4 TRBV27 TRBD1 NA TGTGCCAGCAGTTTATATGGACAGGGAGCTAATGAAAAACTGTTTTTT CASSLYGQGANEKLFF
TRBJ1-5 TRBV6-1 TRBD1 NA TGTGCCAGCAGTGGGGGGGGACAGCCCGGGAATCAGCCCCAGCATTTT CASSGGGQPGNQPQHF
TRBJ2-3 TRBV4-2 NA NA TGTGCCAGCAGCCAAGGGTCTGGCGGGGGCGGGGGTCGTACTAGCACAGATACGCAGTATTTT CASSQGSGGGGGRTSTDTQYF
TRBJ2-3 TRBV27 NA NA TGTGCCAGCAGTTCCCGACAGGCCCCAGGGACAGATACGCAGTATTTT CASSSRQAPGTDTQYF
TRBJ2-7 TRBV5-1 TRBD1 NA TGCGCCAGCACCCCTGCCAGGGGGCGGGAGCAGTACTTC CASTPARGREQYF
TRBJ1-1 TRBV21-1 NA NA TGTGCCAGCAGCAAAGCTTCGGGGGACACTGAAGCTTTCTTT CASSKASGDTEAFF
TRBJ1-3 TRBV2 NA NA TGTGCCAGCAGTGAAGGGGGCGGAAACACCATATATTTT CASSEGGGNTIYF
TRBJ2-3 TRBV7-9 TRBD2 NA TGTGCCAGCAGACTCGGACTAGCGGGAGTCTACACAGATACGCAGTATTTT CASRLGLAGVYTDTQYF
TRBJ2-7 TRBV6-6 NA NA TGTGCCAGCCGAGGCGGGCAGGGGTTTCGGGAGCAGTACTTC CASRGGQGFREQYF
TRBJ1-1 TRBV11-2 NA NA TGTGCCAGCAGACCACGGACAAACACTGAAGCTTTCTTT CASRPRTNTEAFF
TRBJ2-5 TRBV7-6 NA NA TGTGCCAGCACCCAAAGCGCGTCGGGAGTCCGGGAGCAGTACTTC CASTQSASGVREQYF
TRBJ1-5 TRBV18 NA NA TGTGCCAGCTCACCACAGGGTGTCGGAAATCAGCCCCAGCATTTT CASSPQGVGNQPQHF
TRBJ1-6 TRBV28 NA NA TGTGCCAGCAGTTTATGGGCGGGGAATAATTCACCCCTCCACTTT CASSLWAGNNSPLHF
TRBJ1-1 TRBV6-5 NA once TGTGCCAGCAGTTACTCGATGCACCTCATGAACACTGAAGCTTTCTTT CASSYSMHLMNTEAFF
TRBJ2-5 TRBV5-1 NA NA TGCGCCAGCAGCTTGAACCAAGAGACCCAGTACTTC CASSLNQETQYF
TRBJ2-2 TRBV7-8 NA NA TGTGCCAGCCGCTTTGCTCTGAACACCGGGGAGCTGTTTTTT CASRFALNTGELFF
TRBJ2-5 TRBV30 NA NA TGTGCCTGGAAGCAGGGTCGAGAGACCCAGTACTTC CAWKQGRETQYF
TRBJ2-3 TRBV10-2 NA NA TGCGCCAGCAGAGGGAGTAGCACAGATACGCAGTATTTT CASRGSSTDTQYF
TRBJ1-2 TRBV19 NA NA TGTGCCAGTAGTATAGAGGGACTTTATGGCTACACCTTC CASSIEGLYGYTF
TRBJ2-7 TRBV14 TRBD1 NA TGTGCCAGCAGCCATGGACAGGGGAAGGGTTACGAGCAGTACTTC CASSHGQGKGYEQYF
TRBJ2-7 TRBV7-9 TRBD2 NA TGTGCCAGCAGCAGCCTCAGAGGACTAGCGACCTACGAGCAGTACTTC CASSSLRGLATYEQYF
TRBJ1-2 TRBV13 TRBD1 NA TGTGCCAGCAGCGGACAGGCGGTCGGCTACACCTTC CASSGQAVGYTF
TRBJ2-7 TRBV19 NA NA TGTGCCAGTAGTATAGCGGGGGATCAAGCCGGCTACGAGCAGTACTTC CASSIAGDQAGYEQYF
TRBJ2-7 TRBV4-2 TRBD2 NA TGTGCCAGCAGCCAAGATGGGCTAGCGGGAGGGGAGCAGTACTTC CASSQDGLAGGEQYF
TRBJ2-2 TRBV9 NA NA TGTGCCAGCAGCGCCTCCGGGACCAGAGGCGGGGAGCTGTTTTTT CASSASGTRGGELFF
TRBJ1-5 TRBV10-3 NA NA TGTGCCATCAGTGAGGCTGGGGGCGCGGATCAGCCCCAGCATTTT CAISEAGGADQPQHF
TRBJ2-7 TRBV27 NA NA TGTGCCAGCAGTCCCACCTTTGCTGATTTCTCCTACGAGCAGTACTTC CASSPTFADFSYEQYF
TRBJ2-4 TRBV28 TRBD1 NA TGTGCCAGCAGTTTGACAGGGGGCGCGCGGTACTTC CASSLTGGARYF
TRBJ2-7 TRBV27 NA NA TGTGCCAGCAGTACCATACTAACTAGTTTCTACGAGCAGTACTTC CASSTILTSFYEQYF
TRBJ2-3 TRBV5-4 TRBD1 NA TGTGCCAGCAGCTTGAAGGTGACAGGGCCCACAGATACGCAGTATTTT CASSLKVTGPTDTQYF
TRBJ1-6 TRBV30 NA NA TGTGCCTGGAGACAGGGCGGTATGGTCCCCCTCCACTTT CAWRQGGMVPLHF